This T cell receptor (beta chain) was obtained from a study of neurological immune-mediated disorders. The cDNA was synthesized by means of template-switch 5'RACE, which was carried out with 10-nucleotide random UMIs. Each CDR3 protein gets one entry after TCRdb re-called the 5' RACE reads with MiXCR. The profile shows 80,000 or so distinct CDR3 sequences, approximately 9.4% of them singletons. This CDR3 is built from 17 residues. CDR1 is KGHSH, CDR2 LQKENI, per germline. The trim removed 0 bases at V and 4 bases at J, leaving 6 bases unmatched. Details on this clonotype: Here the CDR3 omits its conserved ending phenylalanine or tryptophan, so a read error is the likely source.

Sequencing used PBMCs. The V gene is TRBV18, the J gene TRBJ2-1; 10 nucleotides line up with TRBD2. This clonotype was sampled from a man aged 50 to 60 in good health. CDR3: CASSPPSSLAGYNEQFL. CDR3 sequence (DNA): TGTGCCAGCTCACCACCGTCTTCACTAGCGGGATACAATGAGCAGTTCTTA.